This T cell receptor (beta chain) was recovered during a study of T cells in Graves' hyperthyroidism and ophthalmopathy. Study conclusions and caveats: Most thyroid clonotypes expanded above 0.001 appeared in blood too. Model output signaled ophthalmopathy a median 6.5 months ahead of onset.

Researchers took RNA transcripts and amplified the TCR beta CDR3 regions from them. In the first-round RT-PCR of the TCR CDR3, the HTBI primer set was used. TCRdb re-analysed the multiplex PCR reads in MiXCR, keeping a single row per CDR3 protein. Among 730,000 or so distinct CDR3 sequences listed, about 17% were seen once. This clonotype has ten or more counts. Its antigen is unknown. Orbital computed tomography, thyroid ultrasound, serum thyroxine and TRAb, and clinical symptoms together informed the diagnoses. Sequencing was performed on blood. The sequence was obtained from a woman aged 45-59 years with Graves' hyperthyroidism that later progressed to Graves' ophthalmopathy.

CDR3 bases: TGTGCCAGCAGCATGGCCGGGACACTGCTGGAGCAGTACTTC. This translates into CASSMAGTLLEQYF. This sequence joins TRBV11-2 and TRBJ2-7; perhaps TRBD1 as D (6 bases). The CDR3 has 14 residues. Germline-derived CDR1 and CDR2 are SGHAT and FQNNGV. V was pared by 5 bases and J by 7 bases, with 18 bases between.